Listed below are T cell receptor beta chains from one sample, sequenced in a study of OX40 agonist ivuxolimab in advanced cancers. Profiling relied on immunoSEQ multiplex PCR, and the TCRdb table lists in-frame clones only, not all of them. Of roughly 90,000 clones listed, around 85% are singletons. This sample comprised CD4+ or CD8+ T cells sorted from blood, obtained in a trial of the OX40 agonist ivuxolimab. Receptors were obtained from an adult with an advanced solid tumor such as melanoma, head and neck, liver or kidney cancer. The CDR3 runs from the conserved cysteine through the conserved F or W. The D gene is left open where the match is weak. Not all rows give a size; the values are once, few, many and, for expanded clones, a class.

size: .
D: TRBD1
V: TRBV7-6
J: TRBJ1-6
CDR3: CASSLAGTGLYNSPLHF
DNA: TGTGCCAGCAGCTTAGCGGGGACAGGGCTCTATAATTCACCCCTCCACTTT

size: .
D: .
V: TRBV28
J: TRBJ2-7
CDR3: CASRTGYQGYEQYF
DNA: TGTGCCAGCAGAACCGGGTACCAGGGGTACGAGCAGTACTTC

size: few
D: TRBD1
V: TRBV11-3
J: TRBJ2-5
CDR3: CASSTTGGETQYF
DNA: TGTGCCAGCAGCACTACAGGGGGCGAGACCCAGTACTTC

size: .
D: .
V: TRBV30
J: TRBJ2-1
CDR3: CAWSAAGWNEQFF
DNA: TGTGCCTGGAGTGCGGCAGGATGGAATGAGCAGTTCTTC

size: .
D: TRBD1
V: TRBV28
J: TRBJ1-2
CDR3: CASSDRASGYTF
DNA: TGTGCCAGCAGCGACAGGGCCTCCGGCTACACCTTC

size: .
D: .
V: TRBV5-1
J: TRBJ2-5
CDR3: CASSKGTGLETQYF
DNA: TGCGCCAGCAGCAAAGGGACCGGGCTGGAGACCCAGTACTTC

size: few
D: .
V: TRBV7-2
J: TRBJ2-5
CDR3: CASSSIRGFQETQYF
DNA: TGTGCCAGCAGCTCCATAAGGGGATTTCAAGAGACCCAGTACTTC

size: .
D: .
V: TRBV11-2
J: TRBJ1-2
CDR3: CASSPGTANYGYTF
DNA: TGTGCCAGCAGTCCGGGAACTGCTAACTATGGCTACACCTTC

size: .
D: TRBD1
V: TRBV19
J: TRBJ2-2
CDR3: CASSMRTGESGELFF
DNA: TGTGCCAGTAGTATGCGGACAGGGGAGTCCGGGGAGCTGTTTTTT

size: .
D: TRBD2
V: TRBV4-1
J: TRBJ2-1
CDR3: CASSQDRGSPGLAGNEQFF
DNA: TGCGCCAGCAGCCAAGATCGCGGGAGCCCGGGACTAGCGGGAAATGAGCAGTTCTTC

size: .
D: .
V: TRBV15
J: TRBJ2-3
CDR3: CATSKQGERDTQYF
DNA: TGTGCCACCAGCAAACAGGGAGAAAGAGATACGCAGTATTTT